This T cell receptor beta chain appears in the sequencing data of a study of CD8+ T cells in alopecia areata. Study conclusions and caveats: Resident alphabeta T-cell populations of normal skin are likewise subject to sequencing in scalp samples.

Isolated RNA was reverse transcribed into cDNA used as the sequencing template. Generated by immunoSEQ multiplex PCR, the TCRdb table keeps only in-frame clones and is missing some. The repertoire has 150,000 or so clones, around 50% of them found once; the top ten carry approximately 7%. A word on this clone: Its matching antigen is unknown.

CDR3 size: 15 residues. The germline gives CDR1 SGDLS, CDR2 YYNGEE. V lost 1 base and J lost 2, with 12 bases in between. Material for sequencing was CD4+ T cells sorted from blood. The sequence derives from a human donor with alopecia areata. The chain couples TRBV9 to TRBJ2-5; the D gene is possibly TRBD2 (5 bases). Here the CDR3 reads CASSVSAGLQETQYF. The CDR3 region has the DNA TGTGCCAGCAGCGTATCGGCGGGTCTGCAAGAGACCCAGTACTTC.